Below, 29 T cell receptor beta chains from the same sample are listed, as sequenced in a study of blood T cells in healthy people across ages. A second PCR, run for roughly 7 to 12 cycles, used a sample-barcoded 5' primer plus a J-beta primer mix. TCRdb independently ran MiXCR on the 5' RACE reads; one entry per CDR3 protein. The sample has 550,000 to 800,000 distinct CDR3 sequences, about 34% seen once. The sequencing sample was made of blood. The origin of the receptors is a woman of 80 years or more in good health.

The J gene is TRBJ1-6, the V gene TRBV25-1; no clear D gene. The germline CDR1 and CDR2 sequences are MGHDK and SYGVNS. The germline V and J ends were trimmed by 6 bases and 6 bases, with 3 bases remaining between them. This CDR3 comprises 11 residues. CDR3 bases: TGTGCCAGCAGGAGTAATTCACCCCTCCACTTT. The encoded protein is CASRSNSPLHF.

This clonotype was observed a single time. This chain joins TRBV6-5 and TRBJ1-4; 7 nucleotides align to TRBD1. The CDR3 consists of 15 residues. The J segment lost 5 bases and the V segment lost 4 bases, leaving 7 bases of the junction unmatched. Germline V gene lookup returns CDR1 MNHEY and CDR2 SVGAGI. CDR3 loop: CASSSAGTVNEKLFF. The CDR3 DNA reads as TGTGCCAGCAGTTCGGCCGGGACAGTCAATGAAAAACTGTTTTTT.

This sequence joins TRBV7-2 and TRBJ1-2; TRBD1 matches 7 bases. J gave up 4 bases and V 4 bases, and 6 bases lay outside the gene matches. Germline assignment: CDR1 SGHTA and CDR2 FQGNSA. This CDR3 comprises 14 residues. Written as DNA, the CDR3 is TGTGCCAGCAGCTCAGGGGGGGACAGCTATGGCTACACCTTC. It codes for CASSSGGDSYGYTF.

The chain links TRBV5-1 to TRBJ2-7, with 8 bases lining up with TRBD1. Judging by the DNA end, TRBJ2-5 fits better; the J call may be wrong. This CDR3 has 13 residues. Germline loops: CDR1 SGHRS, CDR2 YFSETQ. The CDR3 region has the DNA TGCGCCAGCGGCCCAGGGGGCTTGGAGACCCAGTACTTC. Protein sequence: CASGPGGLETQYF.

This clonotype appeared a few times. A much larger clone differs by one base, so this may be a read error. This chain joins TRBV29-1 and TRBJ2-5; D call uncertain. CDR1 SQVTM and CDR2 ANQGSEA come from the germline V gene. The CDR3 contains 13 residues. Trimming removed 7 bases at V and 11 bases at J, with 23 bases between. The CDR3 nucleotides read TGCAGCGCCCCTGAGGTCGGTTGGAATGAGCAGTACTTC. Protein: CSAPEVGWNEQYF.

This clonotype occurred many times. The rearrangement links TRBV12-5 to TRBJ2-7, with D unclear. CDR1 LGHNT and CDR2 FRNRAP come from the germline V gene. The CDR3 is made up of 11 amino acids. Trimming removed 6 bases from V and 3 bases from J, with 6 bases in between. The CDR3 nucleotides are TGTGCTAGTGGCCAGAACTACGAGCAGTACTTC. This codes for CASGQNYEQYF.

For this clonotype: A much larger clone lies a single base off, so this may be a read error. J is TRBJ1-2 and V is TRBV6-2 or TRBV6-3; maybe TRBD1 (5 bases). CDR3 length: 16 amino acids. The germline V gene has CDR1 MNHEY and CDR2 SVGEGT. CDR3 sequence reads: CASSYINKGRNYGCTF. CDR3 nucleotides: TGTGCCAGCAGTTATATAAACAAGGGGCGGAATTATGGCTGCACCTTC.

V is TRBV30 and J is TRBJ2-2; tentatively, D is TRBD1 (5 bases). CDR1 is GTSNPN, CDR2 SVGIG, per germline (reference sequence). This CDR3 contains 13 residues. V dropped 1 base and J dropped 6 bases, with 9 bases sitting between them. This CDR3 reads CAWSAGFPGELFF. The CDR3 DNA reads as TGTGCCTGGAGTGCAGGGTTCCCCGGGGAGCTGTTTTTT. The variable domain in full, completed from reference TRBV30 and TRBJ2-2, reads SQTIHQWPATLVQPVGSPLSLECTVEGTSNPNLYWYRQAAGRGLQLLFYSVGIGQISSEVPQNLSASRPQDRQFILSSKKLLLSDSGFYLCAWSAGFPGELFFGEGSRLTVL.

This clonotype has at least ten counts. V gene TRBV20-1 combines with J gene TRBJ2-3; the D gene could be TRBD1 or TRBD2 (5 bases each). In germline, CDR1 is DFQATT, CDR2 SNEGSKA (reference sequence). CDR3 size: 13 residues. Deletions cut 4 bases from V and 5 bases from J, with 13 bases between. CDR3 amino acids: CSATGPTGDTQYF. The CDR3 bases are TGCAGTGCTACGGGACCCACTGGAGATACGCAGTATTTT.

This chain joins TRBV4-1 and TRBJ1-2; weak D call: TRBD1 (6 bases). CDR3 length: 14 residues. Germline CDR1 is MGHRA and CDR2 is YSYEKL. The germline V and J ends were trimmed by 1 base and 1 base, with 7 bases remaining between them. CDR3 amino acids: CASSQGGGNYGYTF. The CDR3 DNA follows: TGCGCCAGCAGCCAAGGAGGGGGTAACTATGGCTACACCTTC.

There are many counts of this clonotype. The rearrangement uses TRBV19 and TRBJ2-7; TRBD1 is a possible D gene (5 bases). Trimming cost V 7 bases and J 1 base, with 14 bases left between them. Looked up from germline, CDR1 is LNHDA and CDR2 is SQIVND (reference sequence). This CDR3 region has 14 residues. The CDR3 sequence is CASTPGWGSYEQYF. The CDR3, as DNA: TGTGCCAGTACCCCAGGGTGGGGTTCCTACGAGCAGTACTTC.

There are many counts of this clonotype. This chain joins TRBV9 and TRBJ2-1; 9 bases line up with TRBD1. The germline V gene has CDR1 SGDLS and CDR2 YYNGEE. V gave up 2 bases and J gave up 5 bases; unmatched junction bases: 5. The length of the CDR3 is 15 residues. CDR3 in DNA: TGTGCCAGCAGCGTTGGAGGGACAGGGAACAATGAGCAGTTCTTC. Translation: CASSVGGTGNNEQFF.

This clonotype was recorded at least ten times. The chain combines TRBV10-2 with TRBJ2-2; 10 bases match TRBD2. The CDR3 has 16 residues. With V trimmed by 6 bases and J by 2 bases, 6 bases remained unmatched. The germline CDR1 and CDR2 sequences are WSHSY and SAAADI. CDR3 in amino acids: CASRLAGGPNTGELFF. CDR3 nucleotides: TGCGCCAGCAGATTAGCGGGGGGCCCCAACACCGGGGAGCTGTTTTTT.

This clonotype was seen a few times. The V call is TRBV6-1, the J call TRBJ1-6; tentatively, D is TRBD1 (5 bases). Germline-derived CDR1 and CDR2 are MNHNS and SASEGT. Trimming took 6 bases from V and 8 from J, leaving 23 bases between them. The CDR3 runs to 17 residues. The CDR3 sequence: CASRSVTGTNGDSPLHF. Here the CDR3 DNA reads TGTGCCAGCAGATCCGTAACCGGGACCAACGGAGATTCACCCCTCCACTTT.

This clonotype was recorded at least ten times. In DNA, the CDR3 is TGTGCCAGCAGTTACTCCAGCCGCGGACAATTCACAGATACGCAGTATTTT. This translates into CASSYSSRGQFTDTQYF. The chain combines TRBV6-2 or TRBV6-3 with TRBJ2-3; D is possibly TRBD1 (5 bases). There are 17 residues in the CDR3. Trimming stripped 0 bases from V and 2 bases from J, with 15 bases between. CDR1 MNHEY and CDR2 SVGEGT come from the germline V gene.

This clonotype was recorded a few times. The rearrangement joins TRBV5-1 to TRBJ1-1; tentatively, D is TRBD1 (6 bases). CDR1 and CDR2 from the germline V gene are SGHRS and YFSETQ. The CDR3 runs to 16 residues. V lost 4 bases to trimming and J lost 3 bases, with 19 bases between them. CDR3: CASSPGPRGRDTEAFF. The DNA of the CDR3 is TGCGCCAGCAGCCCAGGGCCCAGGGGACGGGACACTGAAGCTTTCTTT.

In its sample, this clonotype was seen many times. V and J are TRBV20-1 and TRBJ2-1, with 8 bases matching TRBD2. CDR3 length equals 15 residues. Trimming cost V 5 bases and J 0 bases; bases outside gene matches: 6. Germline CDR1 is DFQATT and CDR2 is SNEGSKA (reference sequence). CDR3 coding DNA: TGCAGTGCTCATCCGGGACTAGGCTCCTACAATGAGCAGTTCTTC. Encoded protein: CSAHPGLGSYNEQFF.

This clonotype has ten or more counts. The rearrangement uses TRBV9 and TRBJ2-5; a weak D match, TRBD1 (5 bases). The CDR3 has 16 residues. Trimming shortened V by 3 bases and J by 0 bases, and 15 bases separated the two germline ends. The germline gives CDR1 SGDLS, CDR2 YYNGEE. CDR3 nucleotide sequence: TGTGCCAGCAGCGCACAACCGACAGTGTACCAAGAGACCCAGTACTTC. It translates to CASSAQPTVYQETQYF.

A few counts support this clonotype. The chain has TRBV5-5 and TRBJ2-1; D possibly corresponds to TRBD2 (6 bases). V was pared by 9 bases and J by 7 bases, with 23 bases between. Germline V gives CDR1 SGHKS, CDR2 YYEKEE (reference sequence). This CDR3 is 15 amino acids long. The CDR3 DNA reads as TGTGCCACCTGGCCGGGGACTCTATCAAGGAATGAGCAGTTCTTC. Residues: CATWPGTLSRNEQFF.

The sample holds many counts of this clonotype. The CDR3 region has the DNA TGTGCCAGCAGAAATACGGGCCCACTCAACACTGAAGCTTTCTTT. Translation: CASRNTGPLNTEAFF. The chain couples TRBV7-9 to TRBJ1-1; D not certain. CDR3 length: 15 amino acids. The germline V and J ends were trimmed by 6 bases and 2 bases, with 16 bases remaining between them. Germline V gene sequence: CDR1 SEHNR, CDR2 FQNEAQ (reference sequence).

A few counts support this clonotype. This may come from a read error, since a much larger clone is one base off. The gene calls are TRBV7-2 and TRBJ2-7, with TRBD1 matching over 9 bases. The CDR3 spans 14 residues. V trimming: 5 bases; J trimming: 10 bases; junction bases outside the gene matches: 12. The germline gives CDR1 SGHTA, CDR2 FQGNSA. The CDR3 sequence is CASSPGQGFSAQYF. CDR3 DNA: TGTGCCAGCAGCCCGGGACAGGGCTTCTCGGCCCAGTACTTC.

This clonotype was seen a handful of times. The chain has TRBV5-4 and TRBJ2-3; 10 nucleotides line up with TRBD2. Germline V gene sequence: CDR1 SGHNT, CDR2 YYREEE (reference sequence). V lost 6 bases, J lost 5 bases, and 18 bases stayed unmatched. The CDR3 has 18 amino acids. The CDR3 bases are TGTGCCAGCAAGATGCCCGGTCTAGCGGGGGACGATAGAGATACGCAGTATTTT. Its translation: CASKMPGLAGDDRDTQYF.

About this clonotype itself: The junction departs from germline at one end; a sequencing error may be responsible. The chain links TRBV12-3 or TRBV12-4 to TRBJ2-3; weak D call: TRBD2 (6 bases). The length of the CDR3 is 13 residues. CDR3 amino acids: CASSGLSTDAQYF. The DNA of the CDR3 is TGTGCCAGCAGCGGACTAAGCACAGATGCGCAGTATTTT.

V gene TRBV29-1 combines with J gene TRBJ1-1, with D unresolved. Germline-derived CDR1 and CDR2 are SQVTM and ANQGSEA. This CDR3 has 15 amino acids. V was shortened by 8 bases and J by 4 bases, with 23 bases between the two germline ends. The CDR3 region has the DNA TGCAGCCCCAAAGGTCCGCCAGGCGCCCGCACTGAAGCTTTCTTT. It specifies CSPKGPPGARTEAFF.

The chain has TRBV12-3 or TRBV12-4 and TRBJ1-4; possibly TRBD1 for D (6 bases). The CDR3 is 14 amino acids. Trimming took off 3 bases at V and 7 bases at J, with 12 bases between the two ends. The CDR3 DNA reads TGTGCCAGCAGTTTTGGGTCCAGGGGTGAAAAACTGTTTTTT. Its translation: CASSFGSRGEKLFF.

With respect to this clonotype: Possible read error: a much larger clone is one base away. This chain uses TRBV25-1 with TRBJ1-2, with no clear D. CDR1 MGHDK and CDR2 SYGVNS come from the germline V gene. The CDR3 is 13 amino acids. The ends were cut back, 3 bases at V and 7 bases at J, with 12 bases in the middle. The CDR3, as DNA: TGTGCCAGCAGTGATTCCGTAGGGCCTGGCTACACCTTC. Residues: CASSDSVGPGYTF.

Comments on this clonotype: At one end, the junction sequence differs from germline, possibly due to a read error. This CDR3 is CASSPEGAGHYDEQFF. In nucleotides, the CDR3 is TGTGCCAGCAGCCCGGAGGGAGCGGGACACTACGATGAGCAGTTCTTC. The V gene is TRBV7-6, the J gene TRBJ2-1; TRBD2 might be the D (7 bases). The germline V gene encodes CDR1 SGHVS and CDR2 FNYEAQ. The CDR3 sequence is 16 residues long.

Details on this clonotype: This may be a read error: a much more frequent sequence differs by one nucleotide. The J gene is TRBJ1-1, the V gene TRBV12-3 or TRBV12-4; D uncertain. V shed 6 bases and J shed 1 base, with 30 bases lying between them. CDR3 length: 20 residues. CDR3 amino acids: CASRKGDVGYLFMGNTEAFF. The CDR3 coding sequence is TGTGCCAGCAGGAAAGGTGATGTAGGGTACCTATTTATGGGGAACACTGAAGCTTTCTTT.

This chain's CDR3 is CASSLGHNPFYEQYF. For the CDR3, the DNA is TGTGCCAGCAGTTTGGGACATAATCCCTTCTACGAGCAGTACTTC. This chain links TRBV12-3 or TRBV12-4 with TRBJ2-7, with a weak D call TRBD1 (6 bases). CDR3 length: 15 amino acids. Between the trimmed V and J ends, which lost 3 bases and 3 bases, there was a span of 15 bases.